This TCR beta chain was identified in a study of cytomegalovirus exposure and HLA in healthy donors. Study results and limitations: In a later analysis, DRB1 alleles had the most associated TCRs; HLA-C alleles the fewest. Later analysis identified a missense DCLRE1C variant that was linked to TCR beta V- and J-gene trimming. Reports described diagnosis of cytomegalovirus status by the classifier as highly specific and sensitive. Cytomegalovirus-associated TCR beta chains were listed, numbering approximately 150.

This clone was counted a single time. Its antigen remains unknown. The junction had 6 bases not matched to a gene; V was cut back by 4 bases and J by 6 bases. There are 14 residues in the CDR3. Looked up from germline, CDR1 is SGHNT and CDR2 is YYREEE (reference sequence). In the PCR, 60 Vbeta and 13 Jbeta primers were used. The protocol was immunoSEQ multiplex PCR, while the TCRdb copy is restricted to in-frame clones and leaves out a portion. The sample holds 200,000 to 250,000 clones; 80% to 90% are singletons and the top ten take about 0.25%. The receptor comes from a girl aged 2-10 years in good health and CMV-seronegative. The sample taken for sequencing was PBMCs. V gene TRBV5-4 combines with J gene TRBJ2-1; 8 nucleotides align to TRBD1. The CDR3 DNA reads as TGTGCCAGCAGCGGAGGGACAGGTCCCAATGAGCAGTTCTTC. Its protein product is CASSGGTGPNEQFF.